These 20 T cell receptor beta chains share one sample of origin, sequenced in a study of Ad26.COV2.S vaccination and SARS-CoV-2 variants. Documented treatment: roughly 20 received Ad26.COV2.S at low or high dose, single or two shots; a few received placebo; per-sample allocation not given. All samples were drawn on day 63, counting from the first vaccine or placebo injection. Sequencing was performed with immunoSEQ multiplex PCR; in TCRdb, only in-frame clones are kept and a portion is missing. The table has 240,000 or so clones, approximately 87% seen once. Sequencing was performed on peripheral blood, taken in a trial of Ad26.COV2.S vaccine versus placebo. Source of these receptors: a person aged 18-65 years who received the Ad26.COV2.S COVID-19 vaccine or a placebo.

This chain connects TRBV6-5 to TRBJ1-5; possibly TRBD1 for D (6 bases). CDR1 MNHEY and CDR2 SVGAGI come from the germline V gene. Trimming took off 8 bases at V and 0 bases at J, with 14 bases between the two ends. The CDR3 length is 15 residues. The CDR3 protein is CASGLTGDSNQPQHF. CDR3 bases: TGTGCCAGCGGACTGACAGGAGATAGCAATCAGCCCCAGCATTTT.

This sequence joins TRBV21-1 and TRBJ1-5. TRBV21-1 corresponds to a pseudogene. This CDR3 has 15 amino acids. Here the CDR3 reads CASSNRGEGNQPQHF. The CDR3 DNA follows: TGTGCCAGCAGCAATCGTGGGGAGGGCAATCAGCCCCAGCATTTT.

The chain joins TRBV6-5 to TRBJ2-7; the match to TRBD2 covers 9 bases. The CDR3 length is 15 residues. Germline V gives CDR1 MNHEY, CDR2 SVGAGI. V gave up 4 bases and J gave up 0 bases; unmatched junction bases: 4. The CDR3 DNA sequence: TGTGCCAGCAGTTTCAGCGGGGGGAGCTCCTACGAGCAGTACTTC. It is translated as CASSFSGGSSYEQYF.

V gene TRBV7-2 combines with J gene TRBJ2-1, with 7 bases identical to TRBD2. The CDR3 runs 14 residues. After removal of 10 bases from V and 7 bases from J, the junction contained 13 bases not matched to a gene. Germline CDR1 and CDR2: SGHTA and FQGNSA. The CDR3: CANTHPLSGNEQFF. For the CDR3, the DNA is TGTGCCAATACCCATCCCCTTAGCGGGAATGAGCAGTTCTTC.

J is TRBJ2-1 and V is TRBV4-1, with D uncertain. The CDR3 consists of 13 residues. CDR1 is MGHRA, CDR2 YSYEKL, per germline. The V end was cut by 2 bases, the J end by 8 bases, with 10 bases between. CDR3 bases: TGCGCCAGCAGCCAAAAGTTCGTTCATGAGCAGTTCTTC. It codes for CASSQKFVHEQFF.

This clone was counted between two and nine times. J is TRBJ1-6 and V is TRBV19; D not resolved. Germline lookup yields CDR1 LNHDA and CDR2 SQIVND (reference sequence). V lost 3 bases, J lost 10 bases, and 10 bases lay in between. The length of the CDR3 is 13 residues. CDR3 sequence: CASSIGETSPLHF. DNA of the CDR3: TGTGCCAGTAGTATCGGGGAAACGTCACCCCTCCACTTT.

The chain combines TRBV5-1 with TRBJ2-3, with TRBD1 matching over 9 bases. This CDR3 has 15 residues. Looked up from germline, CDR1 is SGHRS and CDR2 is YFSETQ. The V gene end was trimmed by 5 bases and the J gene end by 2 bases; junction bases not matched to a gene: 6. CDR3 sequence: CASRWTGAVTDTQYF. CDR3 nucleotide sequence: TGCGCCAGCAGGTGGACAGGGGCCGTCACAGATACGCAGTATTTT.

Only one count was recorded for this clone. The V call is TRBV28, the J call TRBJ2-1; a weak D match, TRBD2 (6 bases). Germline V gene data show CDR1 as MDHEN and CDR2 as SYDVKM. Trimming left V 2 bases short and J 6 bases short, with 11 bases between. The CDR3 is 14 amino acids. CDR3 sequence reads: CASSLPGLPNEQFF. DNA for the CDR3: TGTGCCAGCAGTTTACCGGGACTTCCCAATGAGCAGTTCTTC.

A note on this clone: Different DNA sequences within this sample yield the same CDR3. The gene calls are TRBV3-1 (or the pseudogene TRBV3-2) and TRBJ2-7; 11 nucleotides line up with TRBD2. Looked up from germline, CDR1 is LGHDT and CDR2 is YNNKEL (reference sequence). CDR3 length equals 15 residues. V dropped 2 bases and J dropped 7; count of bases not matched to a gene: 7. CDR3 sequence reads: CASSQRIAGGMEQYF. The CDR3 coding sequence is TGTGCCAGCAGCCAAAGAATAGCGGGGGGGATGGAGCAGTACTTC.

The rearrangement uses TRBV13 and TRBJ2-3, with a possible D match to TRBD2 (6 bases). Trimming removed 5 bases at V and 4 bases at J, with 25 bases between. Looked up from germline, CDR1 is PRHDT and CDR2 is FYEKMQ (reference sequence). There are 18 residues in the CDR3. The CDR3 region has the DNA TGTGCCAGCAGCCCGACTAAGCTTTGGCGGAGGGCCTCAGATACGCAGTATTTT. Residues: CASSPTKLWRRASDTQYF. Filled out from reference TRBV13 and TRBJ2-3, the complete variable domain reads AAGVIQSPRHLIKEKRETATLKCYPIPRHDTVYWYQQGPGQDPQFLISFYEKMQSDKGSIPDRFSAQQFSDYHSELNMSSLELGDSALYFCASSPTKLWRRASDTQYFGPGTRLTVL.

The chain is built from TRBV6-5 and TRBJ2-2; D is undetermined. This CDR3 is 14 amino acids long. Germline CDR1 reads MNHEY; CDR2 reads SVGAGI. The V and J ends lost 6 bases and 6 bases respectively, with 14 bases between them. The CDR3 DNA follows: TGTGCCAGCAGCCTCGCCAGTTGGCCCGGGGAGCTGTTTTTT. This sequence encodes CASSLASWPGELFF.

This CDR3 is CASSQRRNLDSGNTIYF. For the CDR3, the DNA is TGTGCCAGCAGCCAACGACGGAACTTGGACTCTGGAAACACCATATATTTT. The chain combines TRBV7-2 with TRBJ1-3; D is unclear. The CDR3 has 17 amino acids. Germline assignment: CDR1 SGHTA and CDR2 FQGNSA. Trimming pared 5 bases from V and 0 bases from J, leaving 17 bases between.

The V gene is TRBV11-2, the J gene TRBJ1-1; D may be TRBD1 (5 bases). CDR3 length: 14 amino acids. Germline CDR1 and CDR2: SGHAT and FQNNGV. Deletions cut 4 bases from V and 2 bases from J, with 11 bases between. The CDR3 region is CASSYSDSNTEAFF. The DNA for the CDR3 is TGTGCCAGCAGCTACTCCGACAGCAACACTGAAGCTTTCTTT.

The chain joins TRBV28 to TRBJ1-1, with a possible D match to TRBD1 (6 bases). This CDR3 is 15 amino acids long. Trimming took off 5 bases at V and 2 bases at J, with 15 bases between the two ends. Germline V lookup: CDR1 MDHEN, CDR2 SYDVKM. The CDR3 sequence: CASSPTGRPNTEAFF. In DNA, the CDR3 is TGTGCCAGCAGTCCTACAGGGAGGCCCAACACTGAAGCTTTCTTT. The full variable domain, with the rest looked up from reference TRBV28 and TRBJ1-1, is DVKVTQSSRYLVKRTGEKVFLECVQDMDHENMFWYRQDPGLGLRLIYFSYDVKMKEKGDIPEGYSVSREKKERFSLILESASTNQTSMYLCASSPTGRPNTEAFFGQGTRLTVV.

The V gene is TRBV5-6, the J gene TRBJ2-5; 8 bases are a match to TRBD1. The CDR3 extends over 16 amino acids. V was pared by 4 bases and J by 2 bases, with 10 bases of the junction left unmatched. Germline CDR1 is SGHDT and CDR2 is YYEEEE. In nucleotides, the CDR3 is TGTGCCAGCAGCGGAGGGACAGGTGATTGGCAAGAGACCCAGTACTTC. Translated, it gives CASSGGTGDWQETQYF. Full variable domain (outside the CDR3, taken from reference TRBV5-6 and TRBJ2-5): DAGVTQSPTHLIKTRGQQVTLRCSPKSGHDTVSWYQQALGQGPQFIFQYYEEEERQRGNFPDRFSGHQFPNYSSELNVNALLLGDSALYLCASSGGTGDWQETQYFGPGTRLLVL.

V gene TRBV6-2 or TRBV6-3 combines with J gene TRBJ2-5; no definite D call. Trimming took off 1 base at V and 3 bases at J, with 3 bases between the two ends. CDR3 length: 12 residues. Germline loops: CDR1 MNHEY, CDR2 SVGEGT. This CDR3 is CASSYWEETQYF. In DNA form, the CDR3 reads TGTGCCAGCAGTTACTGGGAAGAGACCCAGTACTTC.

The genes are TRBV24-1 and TRBJ2-7; the match to TRBD2 covers 7 bases. V gave up 9 bases and J gave up 1 base; unmatched junction bases: 2. CDR3 size: 12 residues. Germline V gene lookup returns CDR1 KGHDR and CDR2 SFDVKD. For the CDR3, the DNA is TGTGCCACCGCGGGAGTATCCTACGAGCAGTACTTC. This encodes CATAGVSYEQYF.

The J gene is TRBJ2-5, the V gene TRBV9; 10 bases agree with TRBD2. Trimming at V came to 3 bases and at J to 4 bases, leaving 6 bases not matched to a gene. The CDR3 consists of 15 residues. In germline, CDR1 is SGDLS, CDR2 YYNGEE. The CDR3 spells CASSAGSGRGETQYF. CDR3 DNA sequence: TGTGCCAGCAGCGCCGGCAGCGGGAGGGGAGAGACCCAGTACTTC. The full variable domain, completed using reference TRBV9 and TRBJ2-5, is DSGVTQTPKHLITATGQRVTLRCSPRSGDLSVYWYQQSLDQGLQFLIQYYNGEERAKGNILERFSAQQFPDLHSELNLSSLELGDSALYFCASSAGSGRGETQYFGPGTRLLVL.

The chain couples TRBV5-5 to TRBJ1-1; D unclear. This CDR3 is built from 14 residues. Trimming cost V 0 bases and J 2 bases, with 8 bases left between them. The germline gives CDR1 SGHKS, CDR2 YYEKEE (reference sequence). In DNA form, the CDR3 reads TGTGCCAGCAGCTTGGCTAGCACAAACACTGAAGCTTTCTTT. This translates into CASSLASTNTEAFF. The variable domain in full, with the rest retrieved from reference TRBV5-5 and TRBJ1-1, is DAGVTQSPTHLIKTRGQQVTLRCSPISGHKSVSWYQQVLGQGPQFIFQYYEKEERGRGNFPDRFSARQFPNYSSELNVNALLLGDSALYLCASSLASTNTEAFFGQGTRLTVV.

The chain uses TRBV7-9 and TRBJ2-1, with 8 bases fitting TRBD1. Germline V gives CDR1 SEHNR, CDR2 FQNEAQ (reference sequence). CDR3 length: 16 amino acids. Trimming removed 6 bases from V and 8 bases from J; junction bases left unmatched: 15. The CDR3 loop reads CASSSRTGLRDYEQFF. As DNA, the CDR3 is TGTGCCAGCAGTTCCAGGACAGGGCTAAGAGACTATGAGCAGTTCTTC. Full variable domain (outside the CDR3, taken from reference TRBV7-9 and TRBJ2-1): DTGVSQNPRHKITKRGQNVTFRCDPISEHNRLYWYRQTLGQGPEFLTYFQNEAQLEKSRLLSDRFSAERPKGSFSTLEIQRTEQGDSAMYLCASSSRTGLRDYEQFFGPGTRLTVL.